This T cell receptor (beta chain) came from a study of cytomegalovirus exposure and HLA in healthy donors (dated by TCRdb to the late 2010s). About the study as a whole: An earlier analysis of some 600 of the donors reported 276 Gb of sequence data and 95 million to 130 million unique TCR beta sequences obtained from approximately 180 million T cells. About 280 gigabases of sequencing data and around 90 million unique TCR sequences made up an early release that covered 640 HLA-typed donors. Of the 300 to 400 genotyped donors, about 80% fell in the genetic ancestry cluster associated with self-reported Caucasian donors. The study aimed to test whether cataloging public T cell receptors could reveal signatures of past pathogen exposure. Using immunosequencing, the study profiled T cell repertoires from 550 to 750 subjects and related those repertoires to cytomegalovirus serostatus. In addition to the first cohort of hundreds of subjects, a separate validation cohort of under 150 different subjects was used. To predict cytomegalovirus infection status, the study combined high-throughput TCR immunosequencing, statistical association of individual TCRs with disease status, and machine learning. A later analysis re-examined previously published TCR beta repertoires from around 670 donors and added high-resolution HLA genotyping to investigate patterns of TCR occurrence. Rather than drawing on any new phenotypic data, the later analysis identified candidate immune exposures from TCR beta sequences and the way those sequences occurred across donors. In an earlier analysis of roughly 580 of the donors, high-throughput TCR beta sequencing was used to judge whether each TCR beta V gene segment behaved as functional or pseudogenic. Donor age, sex, ethnicity and CMV serostatus were compiled together with the repertoire data. In a later genetic analysis, genome-wide SNP genotypes for about 65% of the roughly 700 donors were used, and that subset was treated as a discovery cohort. All discovery cohort repertoires had been generated on a single sequencing platform. Both class I and class II loci were covered by HLA typing, at four-digit resolution. The number of typed donors differed by locus: roughly 620-630 for A, B, C, DRB1 and DQB1; approximately 540 for DQA1; fewer than 610 for DPA1; and 400 to 480 for DPB1. A handful of DR-DQ haplotypes were handled as single units for association and clustering because linkage in the cohort was strong. On average, about 200,000 unique TCR beta nucleotide sequences were sequenced per donor among a few hundred genotyped donors of the cohort, with 15% to 20% of those sequences being non-productive. Findings and caveats that apply to the study as a whole: In a later analysis, HLA-associated TCR beta chains were found to be more clonally expanded and to have lower generation probabilities than equally common non-associated chains. In vitro tests confirmed that a few of the cytomegalovirus-associated TCR beta chains recognize cytomegalovirus antigens. The earlier analysis of approximately 560 of the donors excluded approximately 15 rarely observed V segments, including chromosome 9 orphons, because counts were too low. Assigning TCR associations to individual alleles was difficult when HLA alleles, especially DR and DQ, strongly co-occurred. Because HLA typing was unavailable for some donors at each locus, only the typed subset was used in association tests. A cluster of highly shared sequence variants was judged likely to be a technical artifact of the sequencing pipeline. This cohort had only TCR beta chains sequenced, and the lack of alpha or paired-chain data limited which features could be detected. Correlated functional status among segregating V segments might be attributable to linkage disequilibrium, but an unknown experimental factor could not be ruled out. An association between a missense DCLRE1C variant and V-gene and J-gene trimming of TCR beta chains was found in a later genetic analysis and replicated in an independent cohort. In a later analysis, the rate of TCR association differed among HLA loci, with DRB1 alleles having the most associated TCRs and HLA-C alleles having the fewest. The study gave a list of around 170 TCR beta chains associated with cytomegalovirus. Some IMGT-functional V segments, including TRBV6-2 and TRBV6-3, could not be told apart with the 87-base-pair reads, so those segments were excluded. The classifier was reported to diagnose cytomegalovirus status with high specificity and sensitivity in both the original cohort and the validation cohort. Most TCR sequences were observed very rarely across donors, whereas some public TCRs were present in many individuals. A later analysis reported that several top co-occurrence clusters appeared linked to parvovirus B19, influenza, CMV and Epstein-Barr virus. A further reported finding was that TCR beta sequences accurately predicted the HLA-A and HLA-B alleles for most subjects in the first cohort. The authors suggested that the approach could potentially be generalized to other disease states and immunological phenotypes. In an earlier analysis of approximately 590 of the donors, most TCR beta V segments were observed in productive rearrangements about 87% or about 30% of the time, broadly matching IMGT annotations. Compared with the roughly 700-donor mean, donors in an Asian-associated ancestry cluster had fewer N-insertions in productive TCRs, according to a later genetic analysis. Roughly uniform sequencing depth across donors was assumed in presence/absence analyses, although this assumption may not hold. For the cohort, immune exposure information was limited to CMV serostatus. Most CMV-associated TCR beta chains appeared to be HLA-restricted in a later analysis, and the HLA associations seemed to be driven largely by CMV exposure. At a false discovery rate of 0.05, a later analysis linked 15,000 to 20,000 TCR beta sequences to specific HLA alleles.

The cohort consisted of 650 to 700 healthy bone marrow donors. At the time of sampling, all cohort members were nominally healthy, though unrecorded immune exposures were likely present. The donor tested CMV seropositive, placing the donor among the approximately 290 seropositive members of the cohort. Every donor gave a peripheral blood sample, and the peripheral blood mononuclear cells from that sample were used for TCR beta sequencing. The Qiagen DNeasy Blood Extraction Kit was used to extract genomic DNA from the blood cell samples. The sample holds one count of this clone. The target of this receptor is not known. Base quality data are lacking; no much larger clone is found one base away. CDR1 and CDR2, looked up from the germline V gene (reference sequence), are SGHKS and YYEKEE. Including the terminal cysteine and phenylalanine, the CDR3 comprises 16 residues. Only the CDR3 DNA stays, 48 bases, in frame from base 1. The trim is 0 bases for V and 4 bases for J, with a gap of 13 bases between the germline ends.

The library relied on the immunoSEQ multiplex PCR assay. The multiplex PCR relied on a mix of 60 forward primers for TCR Vbeta segments and 13 reverse primers for TCR Jbeta segments. The CDR3 region of rearranged TCR beta genes was amplified from genomic DNA by a multiplex PCR assay. Amplified TCR beta libraries were sequenced as 87-base-pair reads on the Illumina HiSeq System. Regarding the original processing steps: Across the roughly 700 repertoires, a later analysis counted tens of millions of unique TCR beta chains, 8.5 million to 12 million of which were shared by at least two donors. A nearest-neighbor algorithm error-corrected the raw reads and collapsed the reads into unique sequences, merging closely related sequences to remove PCR and sequencing errors. Alignment of CDR3 sequences to IMGT reference sequences was used to assign V, D and J gene segments. For a sequence to be retained, a match of at least six nucleotides to both a V gene segment and a J gene segment was required. Rearrangements were called productive when the CDR3 lacked stop codons and stayed in frame with V and J; all others were non-productive. CDR3 was defined according to IMGT convention as the region running from the second conserved V-encoded cysteine to the conserved J-encoded phenylalanine. In an earlier analysis of around 570 of the donors, sequences lacking an unambiguous match to a single V gene segment were excluded. An earlier analysis of a few hundred of the donors called V segments functional above 56.7% productive rearrangements and segregating when the between-donor standard deviation exceeded 5%. A statistical classification framework was built to diagnose cytomegalovirus status from the catalog of TCR beta chain sequences. In a later analysis, V and J genes were assigned by comparing TCR nucleotide sequences against IMGT/GENE-DB human TR gene sequences. In a later analysis, CDR3 sequences and most-parsimonious VDJ recombination scenarios were assigned using the TCRdist pipeline. In a later analysis, each TCR beta chain was defined by its CDR3 amino acid sequence together with its V-gene family, and reads lacking a unique V-gene family were excluded. As a way to deal with suspected cross-contamination and a sequencing artifact, a later analysis dropped hundreds of nucleotide sequences that were highly shared and had low generation probability. In a later analysis, a clonal expansion index was calculated for each public chain from normalized within-repertoire ranks of inferred template counts. In a later analysis, generation probabilities were computed using a VDJ recombination model fitted to out-of-frame rearrangements, and the results were checked against IGoR. In a later analysis, TCR-TCR, TCR-HLA and TCR-CMV co-occurrence was scored with hypergeometric tests, and a repertoire-size bias correction was applied to TCR pairs. False discovery rates were estimated in a later analysis by permuting HLA or CMV assignments 20 times. In a later analysis, co-occurring TCRs were grouped using DBSCAN, with TCRdist sequence similarity added in when clustering inside HLA-allele-positive subsets. Co-occurrence clustering excluded repertoires with fewer than 30,000 or more than 120,000 public chains, plus five with anomalous nucleotide sharing. TCRdb limited this immuneACCESS table to in-frame rearrangements with V and J called. A share of clones is missing; checked studies link under half to unresolved V genes, and the rest is unexplained. That table is the source of V, J and clone size, and D and trimming were worked out from the DNA. This sample gives under 300,000 clones in total; approximately 80% of them show up just once. The ten largest clonotypes hold less than 8.5% of the sample.

The chain is made from TRBV5-5 and TRBJ1-4; TRBD1 might be the D gene, on 6 matching bases. The sample comprised PBMCs. The receptor's source is a woman aged 55 to 70 in good health and CMV-seropositive. This receptor has the CDR3 CASSLAPGTNNEKLFF. The bases read TGTGCCAGCAGCTTGGCCCCCGGGACAAATAATGAAAAACTGTTTTTT.